These 27 T cell receptor beta chains were sequenced from one sample in a study of blood T cells in healthy people across ages. Sample-barcoded 5' priming and a J-beta primer mix drove a second PCR of about 7 to 11 cycles. TCRdb re-derived calls from the 5' RACE reads in MiXCR, one entry per CDR3 protein. The sample carries 650,000 to 700,000 distinct CDR3 sequences, 32% recorded once. Material: blood. These receptors all stem from a woman older than 75 in good health.

This clonotype was observed a handful of times. A junction end diverges from the germline sequence, so it may reflect a read error. The V call is TRBV20-1, the J call TRBJ2-4, with 9 bases lining up with TRBD2. With the DNA end fitting TRBJ2-5 better, the J assignment may be wrong. This CDR3 spans 16 amino acids. Germline V gene sequence: CDR1 DFQATT, CDR2 SNEGSKA (reference sequence). The CDR3 protein is CGARDARGGLQETQYF. CDR3 sequence (DNA): TGCGGTGCTAGAGACGCGCGGGGGGGTCTTCAAGAGACCCAGTACTTC.

This clonotype was detected many times. At one boundary the junction diverges from the germline segment, which might be a read error. The V gene is TRBV7-2, the J gene TRBJ2-5; D assignment may be TRBD1 or TRBD2 (5 bases each). This CDR3 is built from 13 residues. Germline V gene sequence: CDR1 SGHTA, CDR2 FQGNSA. CDR3 loop: CASSLGTQETQYF. Here the CDR3 DNA reads TGTGCCAGCAGTTTAGGGACCCAAGAGACCCAGTACTTC.

The chain recombines TRBV20-1 with TRBJ2-1, with 12 bases fitting TRBD2. The CDR3 is made up of 12 amino acids. Per germline, CDR1 DFQATT and CDR2 SNEGSKA (reference sequence). CDR3 in DNA: TGCAGATCCGGGACTAGCGGGTCCCCTCAGTTCTTC. Amino acids: CRSGTSGSPQFF.

The chain links TRBV9 to TRBJ1-1, with a weak D call TRBD1 (5 bases). CDR3 size: 13 residues. The germline V gene encodes CDR1 SGDLS and CDR2 YYNGEE. The V gene lost 1 base and the J gene lost 3 bases, with 7 bases spanning the gap. The CDR3 is CASSVRGDTEAFF. The CDR3 bases are TGTGCCAGCAGCGTACGGGGGGACACTGAAGCTTTCTTT. Full variable domain (remainder filled in from reference TRBV9 and TRBJ1-1): DSGVTQTPKHLITATGQRVTLRCSPRSGDLSVYWYQQSLDQGLQFLIQYYNGEERAKGNILERFSAQQFPDLHSELNLSSLELGDSALYFCASSVRGDTEAFFGQGTRLTVV.

The rearrangement joins TRBV24-1 to TRBJ2-1, with 8 positions matching TRBD2. Germline loops: CDR1 KGHDR, CDR2 SFDVKD. CDR3 length equals 15 residues. Unmatched junction bases numbered 5, after V lost 0 bases and J lost 8 bases. The CDR3 bases are TGTGCCACCAGTGATTTGACTAGCGGAGTGGATGAGCAGTTCTTC. Protein sequence: CATSDLTSGVDEQFF.

The J gene is TRBJ1-4, the V gene TRBV30; tentative D call: TRBD1 (5 bases). CDR1 is GTSNPN and CDR2 is SVGIG in the germline V gene (reference sequence). The CDR3 runs 14 residues. The ends were cut back, 3 bases at V and 3 bases at J, with 11 bases in the middle. DNA for the CDR3: TGTGCCTGGAGGGAGACAGTAGCTAATGAAAAACTGTTTTTT. Translating it yields CAWRETVANEKLFF. The variable domain in full, completed from reference TRBV30 and TRBJ1-4, reads SQTIHQWPATLVQPVGSPLSLECTVEGTSNPNLYWYRQAAGRGLQLLFYSVGIGQISSEVPQNLSASRPQDRQFILSSKKLLLSDSGFYLCAWRETVANEKLFFGSGTQLSVL.

CDR3 coding DNA: TGTGCCAGCAGTCCAGCCGGGACAGGTAGCAATCAGCCCCAGCATTTT. This translates into CASSPAGTGSNQPQHF. The chain couples TRBV3-1 to TRBJ1-5, with 8 positions matching TRBD1. The CDR3 totals 16 residues. Per the germline V gene, CDR1 is LGHDT and CDR2 is YNNKEL (reference sequence). V shed 6 bases, J shed 0 bases, and the junction held 7 bases outside the gene matches.

The chain joins TRBV10-3 to TRBJ2-2; the match to TRBD2 covers 8 bases. V lost 2 bases and J lost 6; bases outside the gene matches: 8. The CDR3 consists of 16 residues. CDR1 is ENHRY, CDR2 SYGVKD, per germline. The CDR3 nucleotides are TGTGCCATCAGTGAGCTTGCGGGAGGAGGCCCCGGGGAGCTGTTTTTT. It yields the protein CAISELAGGGPGELFF.

This clonotype was seen at least ten times. The chain joins TRBV6-2 or TRBV6-3 to TRBJ2-5; 7 positions match TRBD2. J lost 13 bases, V lost 5 bases, and 13 bases had no gene match. The CDR3 is made up of 13 amino acids. Per germline, CDR1 MNHEY and CDR2 SVGEGT. CDR3 nucleotide sequence: TGTGCCAGCAGTCCCCCCGGGGGGTTAGCGGTGTACTTC. Amino acid sequence: CASSPPGGLAVYF.

This clonotype was seen repeatedly, ten times or more. This chain uses TRBV29-1 with TRBJ1-2, with D hard to call. Trimming cost V 5 bases and J 8 bases, with 12 bases left between them. CDR3 size: 11 residues. CDR1 and CDR2 (germline): SQVTM, ANQGSEA. In DNA, the CDR3 is TGCAGCGTTTTCGACCGAGGAGGCTACACCTTC. Translated: CSVFDRGGYTF.

This clonotype was recorded at least ten times. DNA for the CDR3: TGTGCCAGCAGCTTAGTTGGAGACGAGCAGTACTTC. Translating gives CASSLVGDEQYF. The chain recombines TRBV5-6 with TRBJ2-7; D gene uncertain. This CDR3 has 12 residues. The germline V gene has CDR1 SGHDT and CDR2 YYEEEE. Trimming took off 2 bases at V and 5 bases at J, with 8 bases between the two ends. The full variable domain, its missing parts supplied by reference TRBV5-6 and TRBJ2-7, is DAGVTQSPTHLIKTRGQQVTLRCSPKSGHDTVSWYQQALGQGPQFIFQYYEEEERQRGNFPDRFSGHQFPNYSSELNVNALLLGDSALYLCASSLVGDEQYFGPGTRLTVT.

This sequence joins TRBV27 and TRBJ1-1; D is ambiguous. CDR1 and CDR2 (germline): MNHEY, SMNVEV (reference sequence). There are 14 residues in the CDR3. The V end lost 6 bases, the J end lost 5 bases, and 16 bases lay between the germline ends. The CDR3 region has the DNA TGTGCCAGCAGAACGAGGGCGGAAAGGACTGAAGCTTTCTTT. It translates to CASRTRAERTEAFF.

This clonotype has a count of ten or more. This chain joins TRBV5-1 and TRBJ1-1; 8 nucleotides agree with TRBD1. The CDR3 has 15 amino acids. The germline gives CDR1 SGHRS, CDR2 YFSETQ. J gave up 6 bases and V 4 bases, and 11 bases lay outside the gene matches. Written as DNA, the CDR3 is TGCGCCAGCAGCAGTCCGGGACAGGCCCACCCTGAAGCTTTCTTT. Its translation: CASSSPGQAHPEAFF.

Of note for this clonotype: Given the absence of the conserved phenylalanine or tryptophan at the CDR3 end, a read error is likely. The DNA is left out, because the CDR3 cannot be placed on it with certainty; the CDR3 is given as TCRdb lists it. The chain combines TRBV14 with TRBJ1-2. With termini counted, the CDR3 has 13 amino acids. The V gene's germline CDR1 is SGHDN and CDR2 FVKESK. CDR3 loop: CASSQDRRGYTFV.

This clonotype was detected ten times or more. The chain joins TRBV20-1 to TRBJ2-1; 13 bases are shared with TRBD2. Germline-derived CDR1 and CDR2 are DFQATT and SNEGSKA (reference sequence). The V and J ends lost 6 bases and 3 bases, in that order; junction bases with no gene match: 2. The CDR3 totals 14 residues. The CDR3 region has the DNA TGCAGTGCCGGACTAGCGGGGGTCTACAATGAGCAGTTCTTC. Translated, it gives CSAGLAGVYNEQFF.

The table lists this clonotype with many counts. This chain connects TRBV12-3 or TRBV12-4 to TRBJ2-1; D may be TRBD2 (6 bases). The CDR3 is 15 residues long. V dropped 5 bases and J dropped 7 bases, with 18 bases sitting between them. CDR3: CASSPIGGALNEQFF. DNA for the CDR3: TGTGCCAGCAGTCCTATCGGCGGGGCCTTGAATGAGCAGTTCTTC.

This clonotype was counted at least ten times. V usage is TRBV15 and J usage is TRBJ1-2; 10 bases fit TRBD1. V was pared by 0 bases and J by 8 bases, with 6 bases of the junction left unmatched. Germline V gene data show CDR1 as LNHNV and CDR2 as YYDKDF (reference sequence). The CDR3 has 15 residues. The CDR3 loop is CATSRDFGTGVGYTF. The CDR3 DNA reads as TGTGCCACCAGCAGAGATTTTGGGACAGGGGTCGGCTACACCTTC.

This clonotype was counted many times. The rearrangement links TRBV24-1 to TRBJ1-2; D possibly corresponds to TRBD1 (5 bases). Germline CDR1 reads KGHDR; CDR2 reads SFDVKD. The CDR3 covers 17 residues. Trimming cost V 4 bases and J 0 bases, with 17 bases left between them. The CDR3 sequence: CATSDPQTVQTNYGYTF. As DNA, the CDR3 is TGTGCCACCAGTGACCCGCAGACAGTACAAACTAACTATGGCTACACCTTC.

V usage is TRBV5-1 and J usage is TRBJ2-6; TRBD2 matches 7 bases. With V trimmed by 2 bases and J by 2 bases, 1 base remained unmatched. The CDR3 consists of 15 residues. CDR1 and CDR2 from the germline V gene are SGHRS and YFSETQ. This CDR3 reads CASSFAGAGANVLTF. The CDR3 bases are TGCGCCAGCAGCTTTGCGGGAGCTGGGGCCAACGTCCTGACTTTC.

This clonotype was seen only a few times. The J gene is TRBJ2-5, the V gene TRBV30, with D perhaps matching TRBD1 (5 bases). V gave up 4 bases and J gave up 1 base, with 10 bases separating them. Germline assignment: CDR1 GTSNPN and CDR2 SVGIG (reference sequence). The CDR3 sequence is 13 residues long. CDR3: CAWTKGFQETQYF. The CDR3 DNA is TGTGCCTGGACTAAGGGGTTCCAAGAGACCCAGTACTTC.

As to this clonotype: This may stem from a read error, because a much larger clone lies one nucleotide away. The chain joins TRBV7-8 to TRBJ2-7, with D possibly called TRBD1 or TRBD2 (5 bases each). Trimming stripped 5 bases from V and 5 bases from J, with 16 bases between. Per the germline V gene, CDR1 is SGHVS and CDR2 is FQNEAQ. CDR3 length equals 14 residues. CDR3 region: CASSIKPGRDEQYF. Here the CDR3 DNA reads TGTGCCAGCAGCATAAAGCCGGGACGAGACGAGCAGTACTTC.

This clonotype was observed a handful of times. Given a much more abundant clone one base away, this may be a read error. The V call is TRBV18, the J call TRBJ2-7; D is perhaps TRBD1 (5 bases). The CDR3 extends over 14 amino acids. The germline V gene encodes CDR1 KGHSH and CDR2 LQKENI. V was clipped by 0 bases and J by 7 bases, with 13 bases between them. The chain's CDR3 is CASSPPNRYNEQYF. The DNA of the CDR3 is TGTGCCAGCTCACCACCGAACAGGTACAATGAGCAGTACTTC.

As concerns this clonotype: Just one base apart from a much larger clone, this may be a read error. V and J are TRBV6-1 and TRBJ2-7, with no clear D. The germline V and J ends were trimmed by 8 bases and 7 bases, with 18 bases remaining between them. This CDR3 has 13 residues. Germline V gives CDR1 MNHNS, CDR2 SASEGT. DNA for the CDR3: TGTGCCAGCTCGGAAACCAACTACAATGAGCAGTACTTC. Translating it yields CASSETNYNEQYF.

DNA of the CDR3: TGCAGTGCTAGGCGGGGAAGGGATGGCTACACCTTC. Encoded protein: CSARRGRDGYTF. V gene TRBV20-1 combines with J gene TRBJ1-2; D is unresolved. Germline values: CDR1 DFQATT, CDR2 SNEGSKA (reference sequence). The CDR3 extends over 12 amino acids. V lost 3 bases and J lost 6, with 11 bases in between.

The CDR3 protein is CSARGRQGSSYEQYF. CDR3 DNA sequence: TGCAGTGCTAGAGGCCGACAGGGCAGCTCCTACGAGCAGTACTTC. The J gene is TRBJ2-7, the V gene TRBV20-1; TRBD1 aligns across 7 bases. Trimming at V came to 1 base and at J to 0 bases, leaving 6 bases not matched to a gene. The CDR3 sequence is 15 residues long. Germline CDR1 reads DFQATT; CDR2 reads SNEGSKA (reference sequence).

The sample holds many counts of this clonotype. The chain recombines TRBV30 with TRBJ2-5; D assignment may be TRBD1 or TRBD2 (5 bases each). The length of the CDR3 is 11 residues. V was clipped by 8 bases and J by 7 bases, with 14 bases between them. Germline assignment: CDR1 GTSNPN and CDR2 SVGIG (reference sequence). The CDR3 nucleotides read TGTGCCATCACGACGGGACGGACCCAGTACTTC. Protein: CAITTGRTQYF.

On this clonotype: This may be a read error: a much more frequent sequence differs by one nucleotide. This chain joins TRBV2 and TRBJ2-3; D tentatively reads TRBD1 or TRBD2 (5 bases each). The germline CDR1 and CDR2 sequences are SNHLY and FYNNEI. The CDR3 contains 15 residues. Here the CDR3 reads CASSEAGVNTDTLYF. As DNA, the CDR3 is TGTGCCAGCAGTGAAGCGGGGGTGAACACAGATACGCTGTATTTT.